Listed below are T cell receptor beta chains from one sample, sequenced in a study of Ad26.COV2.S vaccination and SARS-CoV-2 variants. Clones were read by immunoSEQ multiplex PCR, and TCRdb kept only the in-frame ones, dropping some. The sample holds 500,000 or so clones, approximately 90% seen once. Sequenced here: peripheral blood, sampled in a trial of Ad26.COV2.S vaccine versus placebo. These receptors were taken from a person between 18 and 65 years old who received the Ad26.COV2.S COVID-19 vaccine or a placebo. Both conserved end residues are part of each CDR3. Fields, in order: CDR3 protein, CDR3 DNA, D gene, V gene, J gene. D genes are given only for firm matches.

CDR3: CASSTTQGLFEAFF
DNA: TGTGCCAGCAGTACTACACAGGGGTTGTTTGAAGCTTTCTTT
D: TRBD1
V: TRBV6-5
J: TRBJ1-1

CDR3: CASSSTGTTIYNEQFF
DNA: TGTGCCAGCAGCTCAACCGGGACTACCATCTACAATGAGCAGTTCTTC
D: TRBD2
V: TRBV7-9
J: TRBJ2-1

CDR3: CASSATGTDYGYTF
DNA: TGCGCCAGCAGCGCGACAGGGACGGACTATGGCTACACCTTC
D: TRBD1
V: TRBV5-1
J: TRBJ1-2

CDR3: CASTRTAAGNTEAFF
DNA: TGTGCCAGCACCCGGACAGCGGCAGGGAACACTGAAGCTTTCTTT
D: NA
V: TRBV6-6
J: TRBJ1-1

CDR3: CASSIDGRGGLYGYTF
DNA: TGTGCCAGTAGTATAGATGGTAGGGGAGGTCTGTATGGCTACACCTTC
D: NA
V: TRBV19
J: TRBJ1-2

CDR3: CASSLGPLSEQFF
DNA: TGCGCCAGCAGCTTGGGCCCCTTATCTGAGCAGTTCTTC
D: NA
V: TRBV5-1
J: TRBJ2-1

CDR3: CASSVSLGGVNNSPLHF
DNA: TGTGCCAGCAGCGTATCCCTTGGGGGTGTCAATAATTCACCCCTCCACTTT
D: NA
V: TRBV9
J: TRBJ1-6

CDR3: CATSDYRDTAVFF
DNA: TGTGCCACCAGTGATTACCGGGACACCGCCGTATTCTTT
D: NA
V: TRBV24-1
J: TRBJ1-1

CDR3: CASSWHLAGLTDTQYF
DNA: TGTGCCAGCAGTTGGCATCTAGCGGGTCTCACAGATACGCAGTATTTT
D: TRBD2
V: TRBV6-5
J: TRBJ2-3

CDR3: CASNGHMNTEAFF
DNA: TGTGCCAGCAACGGCCACATGAACACTGAAGCTTTCTTT
D: NA
V: TRBV28
J: TRBJ1-1

CDR3: CASSPNGLDEKLFF
DNA: TGTGCCAGCAGCCCCAATGGTCTAGACGAAAAACTGTTTTTT
D: NA
V: TRBV6-5
J: TRBJ1-4

CDR3: CASRPLGEQETQYF
DNA: TGTGCCAGCAGGCCTCTAGGGGAGCAAGAGACCCAGTACTTC
D: NA
V: TRBV7-9
J: TRBJ2-5

CDR3: CASRKQGNQPQHF
DNA: TGTGCCAGCAGAAAGCAGGGCAATCAGCCCCAGCATTTT
D: NA
V: TRBV28
J: TRBJ1-5

CDR3: CASSLTMSGTGGGHGYTF
DNA: TGTGCCAGCAGCTTAACAATGTCAGGGACAGGGGGCGGCCATGGCTACACCTTC
D: TRBD1
V: TRBV7-3
J: TRBJ1-2